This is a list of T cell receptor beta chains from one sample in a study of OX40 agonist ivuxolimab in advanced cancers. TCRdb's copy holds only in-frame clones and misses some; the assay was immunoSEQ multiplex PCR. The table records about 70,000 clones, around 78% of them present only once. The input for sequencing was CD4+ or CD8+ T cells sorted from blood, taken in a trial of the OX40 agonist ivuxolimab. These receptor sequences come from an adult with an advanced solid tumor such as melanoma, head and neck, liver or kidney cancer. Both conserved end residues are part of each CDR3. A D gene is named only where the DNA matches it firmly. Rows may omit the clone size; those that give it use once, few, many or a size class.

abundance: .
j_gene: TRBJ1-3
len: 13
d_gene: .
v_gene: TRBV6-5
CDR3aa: CASSRLGGNTIYF
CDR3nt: TGTGCCAGCAGCCGGCTGGGGGGAAACACCATATATTTT

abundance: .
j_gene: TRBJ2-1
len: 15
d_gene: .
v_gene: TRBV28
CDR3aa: CASSPPGVGENEQFF
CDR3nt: TGTGCCAGCAGTCCCCCGGGGGTCGGGGAAAATGAGCAGTTCTTC

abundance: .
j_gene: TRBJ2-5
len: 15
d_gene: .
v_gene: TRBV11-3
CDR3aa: CASSPSVGGGRAQYF
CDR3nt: TGTGCCAGCAGCCCCTCGGTCGGAGGGGGCAGGGCCCAGTACTTC

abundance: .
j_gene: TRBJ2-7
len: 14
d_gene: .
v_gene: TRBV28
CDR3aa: CASRGAGESYEQYF
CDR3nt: TGTGCCAGCCGGGGGGCAGGGGAATCCTACGAGCAGTACTTC

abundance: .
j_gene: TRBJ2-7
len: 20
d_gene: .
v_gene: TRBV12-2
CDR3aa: CASRPKAVPIGLSFSYEQYF
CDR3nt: TGTGCAAGTCGCCCCAAGGCGGTTCCTATCGGATTGTCTTTCTCCTACGAGCAGTACTTC

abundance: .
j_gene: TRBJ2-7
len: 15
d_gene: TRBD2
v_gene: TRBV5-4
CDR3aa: CASSLGLAGAYEQYF
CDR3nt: TGTGCCAGCAGTTTAGGACTAGCGGGAGCCTACGAGCAGTACTTC

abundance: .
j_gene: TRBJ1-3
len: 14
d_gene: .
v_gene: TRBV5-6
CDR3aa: CASSLWAGRNTIYF
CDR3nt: TGTGCCAGCAGCTTGTGGGCAGGGAGGAACACCATATATTTT

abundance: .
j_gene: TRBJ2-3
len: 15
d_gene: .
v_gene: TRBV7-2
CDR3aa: CASSPARGSTDTQYF
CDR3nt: TGTGCCAGCAGCCCCGCGCGGGGCAGCACAGATACGCAGTATTTT

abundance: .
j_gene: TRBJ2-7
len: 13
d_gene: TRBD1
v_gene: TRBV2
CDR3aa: CASSRDRREEQYF
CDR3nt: TGTGCCAGCAGCCGGGACAGGAGAGAGGAGCAGTACTTC

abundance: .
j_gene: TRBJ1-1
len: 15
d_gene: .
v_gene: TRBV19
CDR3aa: CASSTHGAENTEAFF
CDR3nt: TGTGCCAGTAGTACCCATGGCGCAGAGAACACTGAAGCTTTCTTT

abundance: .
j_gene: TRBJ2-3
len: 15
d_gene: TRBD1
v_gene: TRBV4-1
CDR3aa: CASSVDRARTDTQYF
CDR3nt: TGCGCCAGCAGCGTTGACAGGGCCCGCACAGATACGCAGTATTTT

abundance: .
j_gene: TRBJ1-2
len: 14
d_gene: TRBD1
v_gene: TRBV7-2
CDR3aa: CASSSQGAYYGYTF
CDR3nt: TGTGCCAGCAGCTCCCAGGGGGCCTACTATGGCTACACCTTC

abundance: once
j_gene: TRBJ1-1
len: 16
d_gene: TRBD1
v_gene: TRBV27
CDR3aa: CASSLGQGTGVTEAFF
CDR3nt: TGTGCCAGCAGTTTGGGACAGGGGACCGGAGTAACTGAAGCTTTCTTT

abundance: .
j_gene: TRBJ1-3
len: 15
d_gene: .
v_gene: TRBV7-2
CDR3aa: CASSSASGSGNTIYF
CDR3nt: TGTGCCAGCAGCTCTGCGTCGGGCTCTGGAAACACCATATATTTT

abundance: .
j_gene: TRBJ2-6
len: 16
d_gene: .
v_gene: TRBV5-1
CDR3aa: CASSLGTGTGANVLTF
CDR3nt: TGCGCCAGCAGCTTGGGAACAGGGACTGGGGCCAACGTCCTGACTTTC

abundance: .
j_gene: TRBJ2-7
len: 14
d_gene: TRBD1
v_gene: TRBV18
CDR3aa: CASSPTGQSYEQYF
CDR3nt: TGTGCCAGCTCACCGACGGGACAGTCCTACGAGCAGTACTTC

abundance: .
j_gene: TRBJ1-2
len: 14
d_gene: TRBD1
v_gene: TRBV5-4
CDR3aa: CASSQPDREIGYTF
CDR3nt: TGTGCCAGCAGCCAGCCCGACAGGGAGATAGGCTACACCTTC

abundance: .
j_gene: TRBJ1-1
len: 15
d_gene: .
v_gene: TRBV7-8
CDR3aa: CASSLVRQGETEAFF
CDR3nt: TGTGCCAGCAGCTTAGTTCGGCAGGGAGAAACTGAAGCTTTCTTT

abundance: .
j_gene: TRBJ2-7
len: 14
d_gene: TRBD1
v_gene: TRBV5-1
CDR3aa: CASSEGTGRVGQYF
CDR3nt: TGCGCCAGCAGCGAAGGGACAGGGAGGGTCGGGCAGTACTTC

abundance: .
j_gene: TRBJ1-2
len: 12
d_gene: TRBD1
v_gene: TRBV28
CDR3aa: CATQGGYKGYTF
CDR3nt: TGTGCCACCCAGGGGGGGTACAAAGGCTACACCTTC

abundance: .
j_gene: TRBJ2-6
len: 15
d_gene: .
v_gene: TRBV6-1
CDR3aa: CASSAAGAGANVLTF
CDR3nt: TGTGCCAGCAGTGCCGCAGGGGCTGGGGCCAACGTCCTGACTTTC

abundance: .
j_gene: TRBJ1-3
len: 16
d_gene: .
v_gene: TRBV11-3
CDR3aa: CASSLVPATPGNTIYF
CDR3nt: TGTGCCAGCAGCTTAGTCCCCGCCACACCAGGAAACACCATATATTTT

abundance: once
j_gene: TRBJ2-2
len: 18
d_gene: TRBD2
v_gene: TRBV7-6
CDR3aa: CASSLALAGGSNTGELFF
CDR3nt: TGTGCCAGCAGCTTAGCGCTAGCGGGAGGATCGAACACCGGGGAGCTGTTTTTT

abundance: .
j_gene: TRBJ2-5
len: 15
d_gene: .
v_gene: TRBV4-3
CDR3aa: CASSLRWEIQETQYF
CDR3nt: TGCGCCAGCAGCCTACGATGGGAAATCCAAGAGACCCAGTACTTC

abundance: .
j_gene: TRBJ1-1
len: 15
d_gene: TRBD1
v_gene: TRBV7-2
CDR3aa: CASMKDRGLNTEAFF
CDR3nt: TGTGCCAGCATGAAAGACAGGGGGTTGAACACTGAAGCTTTCTTT

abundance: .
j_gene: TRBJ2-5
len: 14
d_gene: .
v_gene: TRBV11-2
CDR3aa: CASSLGVTQETQYF
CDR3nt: TGTGCCAGCAGCCTAGGGGTTACTCAAGAGACCCAGTACTTC

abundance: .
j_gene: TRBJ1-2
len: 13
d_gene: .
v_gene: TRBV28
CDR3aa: CASSAGQSPGYTF
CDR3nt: TGTGCCAGCAGTGCTGGACAGTCGCCTGGCTACACCTTC

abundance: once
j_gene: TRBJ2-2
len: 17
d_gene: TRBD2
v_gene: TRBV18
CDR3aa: CASSPASGLFRTGELFF
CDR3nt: TGTGCCAGCTCACCAGCTAGCGGGCTCTTTAGGACCGGGGAGCTGTTTTTT

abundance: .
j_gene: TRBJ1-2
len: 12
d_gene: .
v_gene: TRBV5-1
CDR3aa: CASSLDTYGYTF
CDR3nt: TGCGCCAGCAGCTTGGACACTTATGGCTACACCTTC

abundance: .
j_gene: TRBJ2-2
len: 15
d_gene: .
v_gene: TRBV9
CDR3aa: CASSVGLPNTGELFF
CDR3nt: TGTGCCAGCAGCGTAGGCCTGCCGAACACCGGGGAGCTGTTTTTT

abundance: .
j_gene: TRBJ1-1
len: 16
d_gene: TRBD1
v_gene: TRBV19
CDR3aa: CASSSWTGLRGTEAFF
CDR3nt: TGTGCCAGTAGTTCTTGGACAGGTCTTAGGGGCACTGAAGCTTTCTTT

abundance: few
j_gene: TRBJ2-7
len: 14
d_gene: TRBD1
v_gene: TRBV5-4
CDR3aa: CASSTTGGGYEQYF
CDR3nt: TGTGCCAGCAGCACGACAGGGGGCGGCTACGAGCAGTACTTC

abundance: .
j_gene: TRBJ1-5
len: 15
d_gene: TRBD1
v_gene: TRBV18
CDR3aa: CASSSQGGGNQPQHF
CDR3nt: TGTGCCAGCTCATCGCAGGGGGGTGGCAATCAGCCCCAGCATTTT

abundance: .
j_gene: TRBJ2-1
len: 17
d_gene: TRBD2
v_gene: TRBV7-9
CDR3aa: CASSFRLAGGLDNEQFF
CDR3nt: TGTGCCAGCAGCTTCCGACTAGCGGGAGGGTTGGACAATGAGCAGTTCTTC

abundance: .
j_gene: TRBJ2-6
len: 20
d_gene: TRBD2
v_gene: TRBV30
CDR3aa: CARSNRGKLAGGPGANVLTF
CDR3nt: TGTGCCCGATCTAACAGGGGTAAACTAGCGGGAGGGCCCGGGGCCAACGTCCTGACTTTC